Sequencing of this TCR beta chain was carried out in a study of T cell responses to AZD1222 COVID-19 vaccine. The protocol was immunoSEQ multiplex PCR, while the TCRdb copy is restricted to in-frame clones and leaves out a portion. Among about 140,000 clones listed, roughly 90% were seen once. Study results and caveats: Baseline testing showed seropositivity in only six or seven AZD1222 recipients. The donor group comprised mostly white British people and more females; the analysis possibly underestimated clonal diversity.

This clone was observed a single time. Its matching antigen is unknown. V was clipped by 3 bases and J by 5 bases, with 7 bases between them. Germline V lookup: CDR1 KGHSH, CDR2 LQKENI. This CDR3 region has 12 residues. The rearrangement uses TRBV18 and TRBJ2-5, with D hard to call. This receptor was obtained from an adult who received the AZD1222 COVID-19 vaccine. Source: peripheral blood, taken 28 days after the second AZD1222 dose. DNA of the CDR3: TGTGCCAGCTCACCTGGGCCGGAGACCCAGTACTTC. Its translation is CASSPGPETQYF.